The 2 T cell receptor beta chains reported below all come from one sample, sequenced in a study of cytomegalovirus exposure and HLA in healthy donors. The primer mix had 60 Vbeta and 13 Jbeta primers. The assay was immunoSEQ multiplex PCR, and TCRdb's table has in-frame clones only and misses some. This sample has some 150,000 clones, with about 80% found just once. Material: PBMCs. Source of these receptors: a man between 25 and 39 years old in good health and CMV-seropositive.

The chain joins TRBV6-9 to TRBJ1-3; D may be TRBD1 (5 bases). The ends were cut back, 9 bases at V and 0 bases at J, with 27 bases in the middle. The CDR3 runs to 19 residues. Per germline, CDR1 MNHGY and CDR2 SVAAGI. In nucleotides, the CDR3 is TGTGCCAGGGTACCGCGAGACAGTTTGTTTTTTGACTCTGGAAACACCATATATTTT. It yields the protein CARVPRDSLFFDSGNTIYF.

The CDR3: CASSPNGGGGYGYTF. The CDR3 DNA reads TGTGCCAGCAGCCCTAACGGAGGGGGGGGCTATGGCTACACCTTC. V gene TRBV27 combines with J gene TRBJ1-2; D is possibly TRBD1 (6 bases). The germline V gene has CDR1 MNHEY and CDR2 SMNVEV (reference sequence). V was clipped by 6 bases and J by 4 bases, with 18 bases between them. The length of the CDR3 is 15 residues.